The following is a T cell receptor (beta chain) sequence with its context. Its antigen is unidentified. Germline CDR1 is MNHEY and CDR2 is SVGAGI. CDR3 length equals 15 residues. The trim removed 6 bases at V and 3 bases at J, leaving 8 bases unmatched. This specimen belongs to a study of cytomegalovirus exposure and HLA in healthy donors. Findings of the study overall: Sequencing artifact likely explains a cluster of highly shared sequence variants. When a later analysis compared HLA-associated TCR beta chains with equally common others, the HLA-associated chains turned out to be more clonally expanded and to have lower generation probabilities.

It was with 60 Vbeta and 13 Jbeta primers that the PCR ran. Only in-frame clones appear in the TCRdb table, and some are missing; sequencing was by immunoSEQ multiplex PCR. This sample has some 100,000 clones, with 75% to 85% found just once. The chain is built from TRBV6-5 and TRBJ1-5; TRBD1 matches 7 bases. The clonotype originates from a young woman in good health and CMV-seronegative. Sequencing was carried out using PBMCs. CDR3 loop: CASRSTGPHNQPQHF. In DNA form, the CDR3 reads TGTGCCAGCAGGTCGACAGGGCCTCACAATCAGCCCCAGCATTTT.